One and the same sample provided the 4 T cell receptor beta chains below, sequenced in a study of T cell clonotyping in hematopoietic cell transplantation. The data were produced by immunoSEQ multiplex PCR, yet TCRdb's version contains in-frame clones alone and is incomplete. The sample comprises 55,000 to 70,000 clones, 85% to 95% of which are singletons, and 1.5% to 2% rests with the top ten. The sample comprised peripheral blood mononuclear cells. These receptors came from a man aged 50 or older in good health. Some clones in this sample may be carry-over from other donors' samples.

This chain links TRBV28 with TRBJ2-5; D is possibly TRBD1 or TRBD2 (6 bases each). CDR1 and CDR2 (germline): MDHEN, SYDVKM. The CDR3 extends over 13 amino acids. Trimming stripped 8 bases from V and 4 bases from J, with 14 bases between. The CDR3 loop is CASSRGQGETQYF. The CDR3 bases are TGTGCCAGCTCCCGGGGGCAAGGAGAGACCCAGTACTTC.

The chain joins TRBV7-9 to TRBJ1-4; 9 positions agree with TRBD1. Germline V gene data show CDR1 as SEHNR and CDR2 as FQNEAQ (reference sequence). The CDR3 is 13 residues long. Trimming cost V 4 bases and J 10 bases; bases outside gene matches: 4. This CDR3 is CASSSQGAGKLFF. The CDR3 DNA is TGTGCCAGCAGCTCACAGGGGGCGGGAAAACTGTTTTTT.

This clone was detected once. The chain combines TRBV6-6 with TRBJ2-5; 8 bases map to TRBD2. The CDR3 length is 15 residues. Trimming at V came to 2 bases and at J to 1 base, leaving 3 bases not matched to a gene. Looked up from germline, CDR1 is MNHNY and CDR2 is SVGAGI (reference sequence). The CDR3 loop is CASSYGAGGQETQYF. The CDR3 region has the DNA TGTGCCAGCAGTTACGGGGCGGGGGGCCAAGAGACCCAGTACTTC.

The chain has TRBV9 and TRBJ1-5; the match to TRBD1 covers 7 bases. The CDR3 runs 13 residues. Per the germline V gene, CDR1 is SGDLS and CDR2 is YYNGEE. V trimming: 5 bases; J trimming: 5 bases; junction bases outside the gene matches: 4. The CDR3 nucleotides are TGTGCCAGCAGTGGGGACAGTCATCAGCCCCAGCATTTT. It encodes CASSGDSHQPQHF.